One T cell receptor (beta chain) is described in this entry. What it binds is unknown. This sample stems from a study of memory CD8 T cells in hepatitis C reinfection. Across the study: A couple of donors cleared primary HCV but became chronic after reinfection. Pre-reinfection samples were taken 55 to 20 weeks before detection. The study, taken as a whole, reports: Five donors were too few for definitive public clonotype conclusions.

Sample time point: pre-reinfection, 55 to 20 weeks before reinfection detection. The sorted cells went straight to TCR sequencing with no prior in vitro expansion. Donors were people who inject drugs in the Montreal HEPCO cohort. Assay: immunoSEQ multiplex PCR; the TCRdb copy retains only in-frame clones and omits some. The sample carries approximately 52,000 clones, roughly 89% recorded once. Trimming cost V 2 bases and J 10 bases, with 8 bases left between them. Germline values: CDR1 MDHEN, CDR2 SYDVKM. The CDR3 has 11 amino acids. The sequenced material came from naive CD8+ T cells sorted from blood. The TCR originated in a man in his late teens or twenties with hepatitis C virus infection. V and J are TRBV28 and TRBJ2-5, with D perhaps TRBD1 (5 bases). CDR3 in amino acids: CASSLGADQYF. Written as DNA, the CDR3 is TGTGCCAGCAGTTTAGGGGCAGACCAGTACTTC.